This is a list of T cell receptor beta chains from one sample in a study of beta chain features in type 1 diabetes. Repertoires were generated with immunoSEQ multiplex PCR, while TCRdb's copy carries only in-frame clones and drops some. The data hold fewer than 300,000 clones, with 20% observed a single time. The sequencing sample was made of naive CD4+ T cells from blood. The source of these receptors is a middle-aged woman with type 1 diabetes. Both conserved end residues are trimmed from each CDR3. Size values are once, few and many counts, or a class for expanded clones, and some rows have none.

v_call clone_size cdr3_aa
TRBV7-3 . ASRSGLGYNEQF
TRBV15 few ATSSPGTNTEAF
TRBV18 few ASSPPGQGGSPLH
TRBV2 . ASRYTSGSTDTQY
TRBV5-1 few ASIVLAGSYNEQF
TRBV15 . ATSTQGTVGTEAF
TRBV6-6 few ASSRQGSSYEQY
TRBV13 . ASSPVGDRENIQY
TRBV30 . AWSGQPGDEQY
TRBV6-1 . ASSEALARNQPQH
TRBV19 . ASIHGQGTAGAF
TRBV5-4 . ASSYPDSIQETQY
TRBV9 . ASSADLGGEQY
TRBV25-1 . ASSRFSAGDNEQY
TRBV29-1 few SVEGPTNTGELF
TRBV5-1 . ASSYSLAAKNIQY
TRBV30 few AWGPASYEQY
TRBV9 . ASSGTADQPQH
TRBV10-3 few AISVRNTIY
TRBV7-2 . ASSLQGYEQY
TRBV18 . ASSPDRGSDVLT
TRBV7-9 few ASSQTGAEF
TRBV19 . ASHFPGTDTQY
TRBV30 . AWVRGLAEPYEQY
TRBV9 . ASSDPTGSYNEQF
TRBV29-1 . SDHYGPSGSQF
TRBV28 . ASSRGDRDYGYT
TRBV30 . AWTGRVWTEAF
TRBV20-1 . SAVGGNEQF
TRBV29-1 . SVALRLAGEGETQY
TRBV9 . ASSLTPIPYNEQF
TRBV5-1 . ASSLEGAPHNEQF
TRBV29-1 . SAASHRANYGYT
TRBV20-1 . SAPGRLEQY
TRBV4-3 . ASSQVLQLAGSSSYNEQF
TRBV7-7 few ASSLSGRADEQF
TRBV30 few AWSLQAFEKLF
TRBV9 . ASSGEAQGHTEAF
TRBV27 few ASGDRFTGELF
TRBV7-9 few ASSPGDYSNQPQH
TRBV7-9 few ASSGQGDTEAF
TRBV5-5 . ASSPSTGKWTEAF
TRBV7-9 few ASSFQGLSSYNEQF
TRBV2 . ASLGQGNYGYT
TRBV27 . ASSSRLAGFTGELF
TRBV18 few ASSPTGNGGYT
TRBV7-9 . ASSLLRGHSYNEQF
TRBV7-2 . ASSFAEGAEAF
TRBV6-1 . ASSEGFRGTEAF